This T cell receptor (beta chain) was recorded in a study of CD4 and CD8 cells across lung adenocarcinoma regions. CDR1 and CDR2 (germline): MNHNS, SASEGT. Trimming took 2 bases from V and 0 from J, leaving 16 bases between them. CDR3 length equals 17 residues. Each CDR3 protein gets one entry after TCRdb re-called the PCR reads with MiXCR. The profile shows fewer than 20,000 distinct CDR3 sequences, about half of them singletons. This clonotype was detected ten times or more. Samples came from patients with localized non-small cell lung adenocarcinoma. This clonotype was sampled from a female donor with lung adenocarcinoma. The CD4 and CD8 labels of this study may be unreliable. V usage is TRBV6-1 and J usage is TRBJ1-2; TRBD1 might be the D (6 bases). Sequenced sample: CD8+ T cells from the center of a lung tumor. The DNA for the CDR3 is TGTGCCAGCAGTGAACAGGGGTTCCCCTCCGCTAACTATGGCTACACCTTC. It codes for CASSEQGFPSANYGYTF.